This record looks at one T cell receptor beta chain sequence and its context. No cognate antigen has been identified for it. Base qualities are not recorded, but no much larger clone differs from it by a single base. The donors belonged to the validation cohort of under 150 subjects, which was separate from the roughly 700-subject first cohort. Libraries were made using the immunoSEQ multiplex PCR assay. In the original analysis: A statistical classification framework was built for diagnosing cytomegalovirus status from the catalog of TCR beta chain sequences. As stored in TCRdb, this immuneACCESS dataset retains in-frame rearrangements with V and J assigned. A fraction of the clones does not appear; measured against another copy, unresolved V genes explain less than half of the discrepancy, and the remainder lacks a known reason. D and trimming were read from the DNA, whereas the V and J calls and clone size are those reported in that table. In all, the sample holds around 110,000 clones, and about nine tenths of those were seen once. The top ten clonotypes cover about 2% of the sample.

The V end gives up 10 bases and the J end 5 bases, leaving 10 bases in the junction not matched to a gene. The CDR1 and CDR2 encoded by the germline V gene (reference sequence) are MNHNY and SVGAGI. The CDR3 sequence holds 14 residues, the cysteine and phenylalanine included. Of all the DNA, just the CDR3 is kept, 42 bases in frame from base 1. This entry comes from a study of cytomegalovirus exposure and HLA in healthy donors (dated by TCRdb to 2016 to 2017). About the investigation overall: According to a later analysis, the 120 or so validation repertoires were produced on the same platform as the approximately 690 repertoires of the first cohort. The study was designed to test whether signatures of past pathogen exposure could be identified by cataloging public T cell receptors. Besides the first cohort of approximately 710 subjects, a separate validation cohort made up of 95 to 150 different subjects was used. High-throughput TCR immunosequencing, statistical association of individual TCRs with disease status, and machine learning were combined to predict cytomegalovirus infection status. General conclusions and limits of the study: All 130 or so repertoires were used to score co-occurrence in the validation cohort in a later analysis, because that analysis had no HLA typing for the cohort. Across donors, most TCR sequences were observed very rarely, whereas some public TCRs were present in many individuals. Subsequent analysis determined that TCRs grouped into clusters in the first cohort also showed a tendency toward co-occurrence across the 90 to 150 validation repertoires, and approximately 93% of cluster scores exceeded 0. In both the original and validation cohorts, the classifier was reported to diagnose cytomegalovirus status with high specificity and sensitivity. Three of the identified cytomegalovirus-associated TCR beta chains were confirmed in vitro to be specific for cytomegalovirus antigens. According to the authors, the approach could potentially be generalized to other disease states and immunological phenotypes. In the study, roughly 160 TCR beta chains were listed as associated with cytomegalovirus.

The source is a young woman in good health and CMV-seropositive. Rearrangement joined TRBV6-6 to TRBJ1-4, and TRBD1 matches 7 of the central bases. Sequenced: PBMCs. Here is the DNA: TGTGCCACCGGGAGACAGGGCCAGAATGAAAAACTGTTTTTT. Its product reads: CATGRQGQNEKLFF.